This T cell receptor beta chain is from a study of cytomegalovirus exposure and HLA in healthy donors. Whole-study context: Ancestry clustering placed about four fifths of more than 350 genotyped donors in the Caucasian-associated cluster.

60 Vbeta and 13 Jbeta primers were used in PCR. Here immunoSEQ multiplex PCR was the method, and the copy in TCRdb shows in-frame clones only, minus some. Of about 180,000 clones in the sample, less than 90% are singletons; the top ten hold 1%. The V gene's germline CDR1 is MNHEY and CDR2 SMNVEV (reference sequence). V shed 5 bases and J shed 3 bases, with 11 bases lying between them. The CDR3 sequence is 14 residues long. Study-level results: V- and J-gene trimming in TCR beta was tied to a missense DCLRE1C variant by an analysis performed later.

The donors comprised healthy bone marrow donors. Regarding this clone: Its specificity is not known.

The sample comprised PBMCs. The V call is TRBV27, the J call TRBJ2-1; possible D gene TRBD1, 6 bases. The sequence was obtained from a man aged 25 to 40 in good health and CMV-seronegative. The CDR3 protein is CASSNGQFYNEQFF. CDR3 nucleotide sequence: TGTGCCAGCAGTAACGGACAGTTCTACAATGAGCAGTTCTTC.